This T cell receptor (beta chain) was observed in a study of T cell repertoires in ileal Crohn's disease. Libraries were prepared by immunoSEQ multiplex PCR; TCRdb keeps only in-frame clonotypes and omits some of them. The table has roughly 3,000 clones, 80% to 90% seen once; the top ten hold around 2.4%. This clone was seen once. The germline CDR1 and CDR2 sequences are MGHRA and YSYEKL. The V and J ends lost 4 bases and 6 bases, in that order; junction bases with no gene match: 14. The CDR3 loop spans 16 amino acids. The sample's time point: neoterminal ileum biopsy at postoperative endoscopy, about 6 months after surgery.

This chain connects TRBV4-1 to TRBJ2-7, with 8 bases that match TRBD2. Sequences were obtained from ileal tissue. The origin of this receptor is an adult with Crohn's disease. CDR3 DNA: TGCGCCAGCAGCCCCACTAGCTCCGGACTAGCATCCGAGCAGTACTTC. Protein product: CASSPTSSGLASEQYF.